The present T cell receptor (beta chain) was sequenced within a study of T-cell reconstitution after alpha-beta-depleted transplantation in children. Study-wide results and caveats: Some patients' high day-60 TCRbeta diversity was traced to surviving recipient T cells and thymic progenitors.

Per germline, CDR1 SQVTM and CDR2 ANQGSEA. V was clipped by 6 bases and J by 2 bases; unmatched bases: 1. CDR3 length equals 13 residues. This clonotype appeared many times. Antigen unknown. Preparation of the TCRbeta library was carried out with unique molecular identifiers. A single record per CDR3 protein comes from TCRdb applying MiXCR to the PCR reads. Here the sample spans hundreds of thousands of distinct CDR3 sequences, 10% to 15% being singletons. The V call is TRBV29-1, the J call TRBJ1-5; 10 nucleotides align to TRBD1. This sample comprised PBMCs, mostly from graft donor cells, obtained 360 days after TCRalphabeta/CD19-depleted stem cell transplant. The source is a male patient aged 10 to 17 who had a stem cell transplant for acute myeloid leukemia, so the T cells may come from the graft donor. Here the CDR3 reads CSVGTGGNQPQHF. CDR3 coding DNA: TGCAGCGTGGGGACAGGGGGCAATCAGCCCCAGCATTTT.